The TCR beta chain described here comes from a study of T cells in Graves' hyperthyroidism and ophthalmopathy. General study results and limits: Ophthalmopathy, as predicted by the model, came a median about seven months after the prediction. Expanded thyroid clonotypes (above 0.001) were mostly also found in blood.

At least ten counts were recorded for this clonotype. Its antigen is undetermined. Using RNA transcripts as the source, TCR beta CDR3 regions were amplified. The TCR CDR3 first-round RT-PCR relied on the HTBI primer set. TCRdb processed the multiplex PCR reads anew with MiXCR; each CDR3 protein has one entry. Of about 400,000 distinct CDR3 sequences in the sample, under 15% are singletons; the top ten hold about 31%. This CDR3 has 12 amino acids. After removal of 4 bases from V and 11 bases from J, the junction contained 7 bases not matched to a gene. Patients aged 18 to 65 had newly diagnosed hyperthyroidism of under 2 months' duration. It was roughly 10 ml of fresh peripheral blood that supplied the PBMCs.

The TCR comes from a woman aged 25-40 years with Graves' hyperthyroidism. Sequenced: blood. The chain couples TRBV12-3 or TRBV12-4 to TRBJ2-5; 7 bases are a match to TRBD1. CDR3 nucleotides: TGTGCCAGCAGTTCCGTCCGGGACAGACAGTACTTC. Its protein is CASSSVRDRQYF.